This TCR beta chain was sequenced during a study of tumor-infiltrating lymphocytes in primary liver carcinoma. Background on the study: Men and women, 30 to 69 years of age, made up the patients. Study-level points and caveats: The top-250-clone fraction was significantly higher in tumors than in blood (p = 0.039).

The CDR3 contains 13 residues. Germline loops: CDR1 LNHDA, CDR2 SQIVND (reference sequence). V gave up 9 bases and J gave up 4 bases, with 13 bases separating them. The tissue used was unsorted bulk material of 20-30 mg. RNA and DNA were co-extracted from it with the AllPrep DNA/RNA mini kit. Chronic HBV infection, which was untreated, was present in the patients. Total RNA amounting to around 530 ng was the source from which TCR beta cDNA was made with a constant-region primer. Slightly modified ARM-PCR with three nested multiplex PCR rounds yielded TCR beta libraries. The opening two PCR rounds, around 9 cycles each, paired TRBV1-TRBV30 forward primers with a C-beta reverse primer. MiXCR, applied by TCRdb to the multiplex PCR reads, yields one record per CDR3 protein. The table includes 75,000 to 80,000 distinct CDR3 sequences, 65% to 75% detected once. This clonotype was seen more than once but under ten times. Its cognate antigen is unknown.

Material: tumor-adjacent normal liver tissue. The chain carries TRBV19 and TRBJ1-3; D possibly corresponds to TRBD1 (6 bases). The source of this sequence is a man aged 35-49 years with primary liver carcinoma and hepatitis B virus infection. CDR3 nucleotides: TGTGCCAGCGACAGGTCCGCCGGAAACACCATATATTTT. This gives the protein CASDRSAGNTIYF.